This TCR beta chain was captured by sequencing in a study of T cell responses to AZD1222 COVID-19 vaccine. The study's findings and limits: Sampled repertoires all dated from after the peak T cell response. At 160-218 and 743-854, vaccine-associated CD4 TCRs were dominant, and they spanned spike.

The CDR3 consists of 15 residues. The V gene lost 1 base and the J gene lost 7 bases, with 14 bases spanning the gap. From germline, CDR1 is SGHNT and CDR2 YYREEE (reference sequence). Details on this clone: Its antigen remains unknown.

Clones were read by immunoSEQ multiplex PCR, and TCRdb kept only the in-frame ones, dropping some. The profile covers 100,000 or so clones, with roughly 84% appearing a single time and 1.4% taken by the ten largest. The V call is TRBV5-4, the J call TRBJ1-4, with a weak D call TRBD1 (6 bases). This TCR derives from an adult in good health. Material: peripheral blood, obtained on day 0 of AZD1222 vaccination. The CDR3 DNA is TGTGCCAGCAGCTTGTACACAGGGTCCAGTGAAAAACTGTTTTTT. Its translation is CASSLYTGSSEKLFF. Looking up the rest from reference TRBV5-4 and TRBJ1-4 gives the full variable domain: ETGVTQSPTHLIKTRGQQVTLRCSSQSGHNTVSWYQQALGQGPQFIFQYYREEENGRGNFPPRFSGLQFPNYSSELNVNALELDDSALYLCASSLYTGSSEKLFFGSGTQLSVL.